These T cell receptor beta chains were read from a single sample in a study of CD8+ T cells in alopecia areata. The repertoire was sequenced with immunoSEQ multiplex PCR; TCRdb's copy has only in-frame clones and lacks some. This table holds 110,000 to 150,000 clones, roughly 53% found once. The input for sequencing was CD4+ T cells sorted from blood, taken at week 0. The receptors shown here come from a human donor with alopecia areata. The CDR3 runs from the conserved cysteine through the conserved F or W. The D gene is left open where the match is weak. For some rows the clone size is stated as once, few or many, or as a class when expanded; others skip it.

d_call,v_call,j_call,clone_size,cdr3_aa,cdr3_nt
TRBD2,TRBV4-1,TRBJ2-4,few,CASSSLGLAKNIQYF,TGCGCCAGCAGCTCTCTGGGACTAGCGAAAAACATTCAGTACTTC
.,TRBV20-1,TRBJ2-1,few,CSASRGGEQFF,TGCAGTGCTAGTCGAGGAGGTGAGCAGTTCTTC
.,TRBV29-1,TRBJ1-5,.,CSACRGPDQPQHF,TGCAGCGCTTGCAGGGGACCCGATCAGCCCCAGCATTTT
.,TRBV7-6,TRBJ2-3,.,CASTLGLASTDTQYF,TGTGCCAGCACCTTGGGGCTAGCCAGCACAGATACGCAGTATTTT
.,TRBV4-2,TRBJ1-1,.,CASSQESRECFF,TGTGCCAGCAGCCAAGAGAGTAGAGAGTGTTTCTTT
.,TRBV6-6,TRBJ1-2,.,CASSPGPGTPNGYTF,TGTGCCAGCTCCCCTGGTCCCGGGACACCGAATGGCTACACCTTC
.,TRBV29-1,TRBJ2-7,few,CSVEKEGGRYF,TGCAGCGTTGAGAAGGAAGGTGGTCGGTACTTC
TRBD1,TRBV10-3,TRBJ1-1,.,CATEDRGTEAFF,TGTGCCACCGAGGACAGGGGCACTGAAGCTTTCTTT
.,TRBV29-1,TRBJ1-1,few,CSVEGRTASTEAFF,TGCAGCGTTGAGGGAAGGACGGCTAGCACTGAAGCTTTCTTT
TRBD2,TRBV7-2,TRBJ2-5,.,CASSLRLAGETQYF,TGTGCCAGCAGCTTAAGACTAGCGGGGGAGACCCAGTACTTC
.,TRBV7-2,TRBJ1-6,.,CASSLNHSPLHF,TGTGCCAGCAGCCTAAATCATTCACCCCTCCACTTT
TRBD2,TRBV5-1,TRBJ2-5,few,CASSRDGLEETQYF,TGCGCCAGCAGCCGGGACGGACTAGAAGAGACCCAGTACTTC
TRBD1,TRBV27,TRBJ1-6,.,CASSFGDRGPSPLHF,TGTGCCAGCAGTTTCGGGGACAGGGGGCCTTCACCCCTCCACTTT
.,TRBV4-3,TRBJ1-2,.,CASSQSSGSYGYTF,TGCGCCAGCAGCCAATCCTCAGGAAGCTATGGCTACACCTTC
.,TRBV7-9,TRBJ1-6,.,CASTITGGNNSPLHF,TGTGCCAGCACCATCACCGGAGGAAATAATTCACCCCTCCACTTT
.,TRBV30,TRBJ1-5,few,CAWSVGGSSSPNQPQHF,TGTGCCTGGAGTGTAGGCGGATCTTCAAGTCCCAATCAGCCCCAGCATTTT
.,TRBV6-1,TRBJ1-1,.,CASSVEGGGNTEAFF,TGTGCCAGCAGTGTTGAGGGGGGTGGCAACACTGAAGCTTTCTTT
.,TRBV29-1,TRBJ2-1,few,CSAADSRVLF,TGCAGCGCCGCGGACAGTAGGGTACTCTTC
.,TRBV7-9,TRBJ2-2,few,CASSLRASSATGELFF,TGTGCCAGCAGCTTAAGGGCAAGTTCGGCCACCGGGGAGCTGTTTTTT
TRBD1,TRBV6-5,TRBJ1-1,few,CASIKQGATEAFF,TGTGCCAGCATAAAACAGGGGGCCACTGAAGCTTTCTTT
TRBD1,TRBV7-9,TRBJ1-4,.,CASSLRQGASEKLFF,TGTGCCAGCAGCTTAAGACAGGGGGCAAGTGAAAAACTGTTTTTT
TRBD2,TRBV7-2,TRBJ2-3,.,CASSFLAGGGRSTDTQYF,TGTGCCAGCAGCTTCCTAGCGGGGGGAGGGCGTAGCACAGATACGCAGTATTTT
.,TRBV5-6,TRBJ2-6,.,CASSFGISGANVLTF,TGTGCCAGCAGCTTCGGGATCTCTGGGGCCAACGTCCTGACTTTC
.,TRBV29-1,TRBJ2-7,.,CSVKTVSYEQYF,TGCAGCGTCAAGACAGTGTCCTACGAGCAGTACTTC
TRBD1,TRBV7-2,TRBJ2-7,.,CASSDTGGSPYEQYF,TGCGCCAGCAGCGATACAGGGGGCTCCCCCTACGAGCAGTACTTC